These T cell receptor beta chains were read from a single sample in a study of T cell responses to AZD1222 COVID-19 vaccine. The protocol was immunoSEQ multiplex PCR, while the TCRdb copy is restricted to in-frame clones and leaves out a portion. In the table there are 100,000 to 150,000 clones, less than 95% of which are singletons. The material sequenced was peripheral blood, taken on day 0 of MenACWY control vaccination. The receptors stem from an adult in good health. Each CDR3 is given with its conserved first and last residue. The order of the fields is J gene, V gene, D gene, CDR3 DNA, CDR3 protein. A D gene is named only where the DNA matches it firmly.

J gene: TRBJ1-4; V gene: TRBV15; D gene: TRBD1; CDR3 DNA: TGTGCCACCAGCGGGACCCGACAGGGGGGATCTGAAAAACTGTTTTTT; CDR3 protein: CATSGTRQGGSEKLFF
J gene: TRBJ1-1; V gene: TRBV5-1; D gene: .; CDR3 DNA: TGCGCCAGCAGCGTCGGGACGGGGCTGGGGAACACTGAAGCTTTCTTT; CDR3 protein: CASSVGTGLGNTEAFF
J gene: TRBJ1-3; V gene: TRBV14; D gene: TRBD1; CDR3 DNA: TGTGCCAGCAGCCCCTTTGGAACAGGGGCTGGAAACACCATATATTTT; CDR3 protein: CASSPFGTGAGNTIYF
J gene: TRBJ1-6; V gene: TRBV25-1; D gene: .; CDR3 DNA: TGTGCCAGCCGCCGCGGTACCGATTCACCCCTCCACTTT; CDR3 protein: CASRRGTDSPLHF
J gene: TRBJ1-4; V gene: TRBV27; D gene: .; CDR3 DNA: TGTGCCAGCAGCTATTTCCGCCAGGGAAATGAAAAACTGTTTTTT; CDR3 protein: CASSYFRQGNEKLFF
J gene: TRBJ1-5; V gene: TRBV28; D gene: .; CDR3 DNA: TGTGCCAGCAGCTGGGGTAGTCAGCCCCAGCATTTT; CDR3 protein: CASSWGSQPQHF
J gene: TRBJ2-1; V gene: TRBV28; D gene: TRBD2; CDR3 DNA: TGTGCCAGCAGGATGACTAGCGGGAGGGCCCAGTACAATGAGCAGTTCTTC; CDR3 protein: CASRMTSGRAQYNEQFF
J gene: TRBJ2-3; V gene: TRBV11-2; D gene: .; CDR3 DNA: TGTGCCAGCAGCTACAGGATCCTAGCGCTGAGCACAGATACGCAGTATTTT; CDR3 protein: CASSYRILALSTDTQYF
J gene: TRBJ2-2; V gene: TRBV7-9; D gene: .; CDR3 DNA: TGTGCCACCCGGCGGAGAAACACCGGGGAGCTGTTTTTT; CDR3 protein: CATRRRNTGELFF
J gene: TRBJ1-1; V gene: TRBV28; D gene: .; CDR3 DNA: TGTGCCAGCAGTTTATTAACGGGTCAGAGGACTGAAGCTTTCTTT; CDR3 protein: CASSLLTGQRTEAFF
J gene: TRBJ1-4; V gene: TRBV28; D gene: .; CDR3 DNA: TGTGCCAGCAGTCACGACCCGGGGGGGTTTGTGGCAGCTAATGAAAAACTGTTTTTT; CDR3 protein: CASSHDPGGFVAANEKLFF